Listed below are T cell receptor beta chains from one sample, sequenced in a study of T cell changes during pregnancy in multiple sclerosis. Sequencing used immunoSEQ multiplex PCR; TCRdb keeps in-frame clones, though not all of them. The sample holds fewer than 50,000 clones, around nine tenths seen once. Material: CD8+ T cells from peripheral blood mononuclear cells, obtained in the third trimester of pregnancy. These receptors all stem from a female donor with multiple sclerosis, enrolled in a pregnancy study. Each CDR3 is given with its conserved first and last residue. The order of the fields is D gene, J gene, V gene, clone size, CDR3 DNA, CDR3 protein. A D gene is named only where the DNA matches it firmly. Not all rows give a size; the values are once, few, many and, for expanded clones, a class.

D: TRBD1
J: TRBJ1-2
V: TRBV5-6
size: once
DNA: TGTGCCAGCAGTCCCGGGACAGGGCTTTCAAGCTATGGCTACACCTTC
CDR3: CASSPGTGLSSYGYTF

D: .
J: TRBJ1-1
V: TRBV13
size: .
DNA: TGTGCCAGCAGCGAACTGACAGGTATGAACACTGAAGCTTTCTTT
CDR3: CASSELTGMNTEAFF

D: TRBD1
J: TRBJ1-1
V: TRBV27
size: .
DNA: TGTGCCAGCAGTTTAGTGAGACAGGGTACTGAAGCTTTCTTT
CDR3: CASSLVRQGTEAFF

D: TRBD2
J: TRBJ2-1
V: TRBV4-3
size: .
DNA: TGCGCCAGCAGCCAAGATTCACTAGCGGGGGGGTTATACAATGAGCAGTTCTTC
CDR3: CASSQDSLAGGLYNEQFF

D: .
J: TRBJ2-7
V: TRBV27
size: .
DNA: TGTGCCAGCAGTTCTCGAAACTCGGGAGTAAGCTTC
CDR3: CASSSRNSGVSF

D: .
J: TRBJ1-5
V: TRBV30
size: .
DNA: TGTGCCTGGACGGGGGGGAACAATCAGCCCCAGCATTTT
CDR3: CAWTGGNNQPQHF

D: TRBD2
J: TRBJ2-1
V: TRBV5-1
size: .
DNA: TGCGCCAGCAGCTTGGGCTCGCGGGGGGGGGATGAGCAGTTCTTC
CDR3: CASSLGSRGGDEQFF

D: .
J: TRBJ1-2
V: TRBV11-2
size: .
DNA: TGTGCCAGCAGCCTTACAGGGTCGGCTAACTATGGCTACACCTTC
CDR3: CASSLTGSANYGYTF

D: TRBD2
J: TRBJ2-1
V: TRBV7-8
size: .
DNA: TGTGCCAGCAGCCCTCCTAGCGGGGGGGCTGATGAGCAGTTCTTC
CDR3: CASSPPSGGADEQFF

D: .
J: TRBJ1-5
V: TRBV7-9
size: .
DNA: TGTGCCAGCAGCTTAGATGGGCGGCCCCAGCATTTT
CDR3: CASSLDGRPQHF

D: TRBD2
J: TRBJ2-1
V: TRBV2
size: .
DNA: TGTGCCAGCAGTGTAGCGGGGGCCGTTCAGTTCTTC
CDR3: CASSVAGAVQFF

D: TRBD1
J: TRBJ2-3
V: TRBV9
size: .
DNA: TGTGCCAGCAGCCCGCGACAGGGCTGGACAGATACGCAGTATTTT
CDR3: CASSPRQGWTDTQYF

D: .
J: TRBJ2-7
V: TRBV5-1
size: .
DNA: TGCGCCAGCAGCTTGGCCCAGGGGTTCTACGAGCAGTACTTC
CDR3: CASSLAQGFYEQYF

D: .
J: TRBJ1-1
V: TRBV7-9
size: .
DNA: TGTGCCAGCAGCGAACAGGAGAACACTGAAGCTTTCTTT
CDR3: CASSEQENTEAFF

D: TRBD2
J: TRBJ2-4
V: TRBV4-1
size: .
DNA: TGCGCCAGCAGCCAAGTGCTAGCGGGGGGACCCAAAAACATTCAGTACTTC
CDR3: CASSQVLAGGPKNIQYF

D: .
J: TRBJ1-2
V: TRBV6-5
size: .
DNA: TGTGCCAGCAGTTACTCAGAGGGAATCAGTGGCTACACCTTC
CDR3: CASSYSEGISGYTF

D: TRBD2
J: TRBJ2-3
V: TRBV9
size: .
DNA: TGTGCCAGCAGCGTAGAGAGCGGGGGGCGCGCAGATACGCAGTATTTT
CDR3: CASSVESGGRADTQYF

D: .
J: TRBJ2-7
V: TRBV9
size: .
DNA: TGTGCCAGCAGCAGAGGGGGGGGGTCCTACGAGCAGTACTTC
CDR3: CASSRGGGSYEQYF

D: .
J: TRBJ1-1
V: TRBV2
size: .
DNA: TGTGCCAGCAGGGCATACAGGGCCTCGAACACTGAAGCTTTCTTT
CDR3: CASRAYRASNTEAFF

D: .
J: TRBJ1-3
V: TRBV15
size: once
DNA: TGTGCCACCAGCCGTGGAAACACCATATATTTT
CDR3: CATSRGNTIYF

D: .
J: TRBJ2-7
V: TRBV7-3
size: .
DNA: TGTGCCAGCAGTCCGACAGCCTACTACGAGCAGTACTTC
CDR3: CASSPTAYYEQYF

D: TRBD1
J: TRBJ2-7
V: TRBV5-1
size: .
DNA: TGCGCCAGCTTGGGGACAGTCTTTCCCTACGAGCAGTACTTC
CDR3: CASLGTVFPYEQYF

D: TRBD2
J: TRBJ2-1
V: TRBV14
size: .
DNA: TGTGCCAGCAGCCCAAATTACGGGGGGTTGCCAGATGAGCAGTTCTTC
CDR3: CASSPNYGGLPDEQFF

D: TRBD2
J: TRBJ2-5
V: TRBV4-2
size: once
DNA: TGTGCCAGCAGCCAAGGGGACGGCAACCTAGCGGGGGGGCGGGAGACCCAGTACTTC
CDR3: CASSQGDGNLAGGRETQYF

D: .
J: TRBJ2-2
V: TRBV19
size: medium-sized
DNA: TGTGCCAGTAAATGGGAGCCATATACCGGGGAGCTGTTTTTT
CDR3: CASKWEPYTGELFF

D: .
J: TRBJ2-7
V: TRBV5-6
size: .
DNA: TGTGCCAGCTCCCCGGGAGACAGGGCCTCCTACGAGCAGTACTTC
CDR3: CASSPGDRASYEQYF

D: TRBD2
J: TRBJ2-3
V: TRBV4-1
size: .
DNA: TGCGCCAGCAGTTCCTCGGGGGGGACGCAGTATTTT
CDR3: CASSSSGGTQYF

D: TRBD1
J: TRBJ1-1
V: TRBV28
size: .
DNA: TGTGCCAGCAGTTGGGGACAGGGGTGGACTGAAGCTTTCTTT
CDR3: CASSWGQGWTEAFF

D: TRBD2
J: TRBJ2-5
V: TRBV6-4
size: few
DNA: TGTGCCAGCAGTGAGACTAGCGGGAGCCAAGAGACCCAGTACTTC
CDR3: CASSETSGSQETQYF

D: .
J: TRBJ1-2
V: TRBV5-6
size: .
DNA: TGTGCCAGCAGCTTGGGGTCAGGGCTGAGCTACACCTTC
CDR3: CASSLGSGLSYTF

D: TRBD2
J: TRBJ2-7
V: TRBV2
size: .
DNA: TGTGCCAGCAGTGAGCGTCTAGCGGGGGGCGGCTACGAGCAGTACTTC
CDR3: CASSERLAGGGYEQYF

D: TRBD1
J: TRBJ1-5
V: TRBV6-5
size: .
DNA: TGTGCCAGCAGTTTCCCCAGGGGGCATAGCAATCAGCCCCAGCATTTT
CDR3: CASSFPRGHSNQPQHF

D: .
J: TRBJ2-3
V: TRBV4-3
size: once
DNA: TGCGCCAGCAGCCAAGAGCCAGGATGGAAAGATACGCAGTATTTT
CDR3: CASSQEPGWKDTQYF

D: TRBD1
J: TRBJ2-7
V: TRBV6-5
size: .
DNA: TGTGCCAGCAGTTACTCGGAACAGGGGGCGTACGAGCAGTACTTC
CDR3: CASSYSEQGAYEQYF

D: .
J: TRBJ1-1
V: TRBV11-2
size: .
DNA: TGTGCCAGCAGCTTAGATAGAGGAAGTGAAGCTTTCTTT
CDR3: CASSLDRGSEAFF

D: .
J: TRBJ1-5
V: TRBV7-2
size: .
DNA: TGTGCCAGCAGCTTAGGAATTGGGGGGGTTCAGCCCCAGCATTTT
CDR3: CASSLGIGGVQPQHF

D: TRBD2
J: TRBJ2-3
V: TRBV6-1
size: many
DNA: TGTGCCAGCAGTGAAAATAGCGGGGGGGCCACAGATACGCAGTATTTT
CDR3: CASSENSGGATDTQYF

D: .
J: TRBJ2-5
V: TRBV14
size: .
DNA: TGTGCCAGCAGCCAGGACCCTATCCTAACGACAGGACCCCCACAAGAGACCCAGTACTTC
CDR3: CASSQDPILTTGPPQETQYF

D: TRBD1
J: TRBJ1-1
V: TRBV7-8
size: once
DNA: TGTGCCAGCAGCTCGGGACAGGATGAAGCTTTCTTT
CDR3: CASSSGQDEAFF

D: .
J: TRBJ1-1
V: TRBV6-5
size: .
DNA: TGTGCCAGCAGGTACAGGGAGGGGGATACTGAAGCTTTCTTT
CDR3: CASRYREGDTEAFF

D: .
J: TRBJ2-1
V: TRBV10-3
size: .
DNA: TGTGCCATCAGCCTAAGCGGACAGACCTACAATGAGCAGTTCTTC
CDR3: CAISLSGQTYNEQFF

D: TRBD1
J: TRBJ2-7
V: TRBV30
size: .
DNA: TGTGCCTGGATGAAAGACGGGACAGCTTACGAGCAGTACTTC
CDR3: CAWMKDGTAYEQYF

D: TRBD1
J: TRBJ2-5
V: TRBV11-3
size: .
DNA: TGTGCCAGCAGCCGGACAGGGGGCAAAGAGACCCAGTACTTC
CDR3: CASSRTGGKETQYF

D: .
J: TRBJ2-1
V: TRBV11-2
size: .
DNA: TGTGCCAGCAGCTTAGTTCAGGGCTCCTACAATGAGCAGTTCTTC
CDR3: CASSLVQGSYNEQFF

D: TRBD2
J: TRBJ2-6
V: TRBV6-4
size: once
DNA: TGTGCCAGCAGTCAAGCGGGGGGGACCGGGGCCAACGTCCTGACTTTC
CDR3: CASSQAGGTGANVLTF

D: .
J: TRBJ1-1
V: TRBV10-1
size: .
DNA: TGCGCCAGCAGTGAGTCGAATTACGGAGCCAGAGTTTTCTTT
CDR3: CASSESNYGARVFF